The following is a T cell receptor (beta chain) sequence with its context. Its antigen is not known. The CDR3 is 12 amino acids. Germline assignment: CDR1 SQVTM and CDR2 ANQGSEA. This entry is derived from a study of T cells expressing NK-cell markers. Study overall: Among the eight sequenced donors, seven tested HCMV-seropositive and one tested seronegative.

Study observations and caveats: CD8+ T cells in more than five donors included dominant NKG2C+ clonotypes at 1.0-7.0%. In four donors, dominant clonotypes made up 28.3-60.1% of CD3+CD56-NKG2C+ cells.

TCRdb re-called the 5' RACE reads; every CDR3 protein appears as one record, without DNA. This sample's table reports approximately 440,000 distinct CDR3 sequences. This TCR was recovered from a woman in her 50s in good health. The chain employs TRBV29-1 and TRBJ1-1; the D call from TCRdb, TRBD1, cannot be confirmed without DNA. The sequenced material came from blood T cells: a sorted CD56 or NKG2C T cell subset, CD4+ or CD8+ T cells, or bulk PBMC T cells (not recorded which). CDR3 region: CSVSLGSAEAFF.